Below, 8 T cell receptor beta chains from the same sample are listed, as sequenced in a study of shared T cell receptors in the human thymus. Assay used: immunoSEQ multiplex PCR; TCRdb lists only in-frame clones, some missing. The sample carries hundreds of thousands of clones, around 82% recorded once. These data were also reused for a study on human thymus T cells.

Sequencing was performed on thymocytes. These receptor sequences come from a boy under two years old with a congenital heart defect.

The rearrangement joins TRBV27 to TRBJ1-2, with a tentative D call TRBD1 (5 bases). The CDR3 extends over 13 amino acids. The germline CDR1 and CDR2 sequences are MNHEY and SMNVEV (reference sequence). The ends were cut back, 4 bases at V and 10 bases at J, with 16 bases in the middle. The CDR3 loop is CASSSRTSEAYTF. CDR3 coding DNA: TGTGCCAGCAGTTCTCGGACATCCGAGGCCTACACCTTC.

CDR3: CASSSGTGWADTQYF. The CDR3 nucleotides are TGCGCCAGCAGCTCCGGGACAGGGTGGGCAGATACGCAGTATTTT. The genes are TRBV5-1 and TRBJ2-3; 9 bases fit TRBD1. Per germline, CDR1 SGHRS and CDR2 YFSETQ. Losses at the gene ends were 3 bases for V and 4 bases for J; bases not matched to a gene: 6. The CDR3 has 15 amino acids. The whole variable domain, filled in from reference TRBV5-1 and TRBJ2-3, reads KAGVTQTPRYLIKTRGQQVTLSCSPISGHRSVSWYQQTPGQGLQFLFEYFSETQRNKGNFPGRFSGRQFSNSRSEMNVSTLELGDSALYLCASSSGTGWADTQYFGPGTRLTVL.

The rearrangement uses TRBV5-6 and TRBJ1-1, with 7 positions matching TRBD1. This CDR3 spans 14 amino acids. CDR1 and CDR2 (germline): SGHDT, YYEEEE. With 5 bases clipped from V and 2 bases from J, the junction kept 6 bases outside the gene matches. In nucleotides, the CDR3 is TGTGCCAGCAGGCACAGGGGAAAAAACACTGAAGCTTTCTTT. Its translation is CASRHRGKNTEAFF.

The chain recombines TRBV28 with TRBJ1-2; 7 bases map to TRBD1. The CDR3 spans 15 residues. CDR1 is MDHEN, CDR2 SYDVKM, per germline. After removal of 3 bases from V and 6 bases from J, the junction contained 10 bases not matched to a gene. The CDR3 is CASSLHDRALDGYTF. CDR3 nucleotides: TGTGCCAGCAGTTTGCATGACAGGGCCTTGGATGGCTACACCTTC.

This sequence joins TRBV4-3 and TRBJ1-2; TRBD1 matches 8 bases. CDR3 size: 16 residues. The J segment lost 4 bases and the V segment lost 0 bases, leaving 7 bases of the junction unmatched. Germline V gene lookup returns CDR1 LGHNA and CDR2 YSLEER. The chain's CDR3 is CASSQDATGVPYGYTF. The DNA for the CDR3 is TGCGCCAGCAGCCAAGATGCGACAGGGGTCCCCTATGGCTACACCTTC.

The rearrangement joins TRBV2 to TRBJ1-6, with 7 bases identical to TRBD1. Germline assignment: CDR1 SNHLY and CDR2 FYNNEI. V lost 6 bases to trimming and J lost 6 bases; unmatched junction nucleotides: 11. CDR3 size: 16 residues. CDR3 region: CASSPRRDRLNSPLHF. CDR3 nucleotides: TGTGCCAGCAGCCCCCGCCGGGACAGACTTAATTCACCCCTCCACTTT.

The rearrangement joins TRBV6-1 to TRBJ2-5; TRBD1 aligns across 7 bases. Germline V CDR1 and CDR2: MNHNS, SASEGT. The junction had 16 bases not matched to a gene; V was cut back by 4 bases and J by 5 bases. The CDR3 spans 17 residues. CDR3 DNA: TGTGCCAGCAGTGGGGTACCCGGACAGGCGAAAACGGAGACCCAGTACTTC. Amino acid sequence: CASSGVPGQAKTETQYF.

This CDR3 is CASSAPLTGARSGNTIYF. Written as DNA, the CDR3 is TGTGCCAGCAGCGCCCCTTTAACAGGGGCAAGGTCGGGAAACACCATATATTTT. The chain couples TRBV2 to TRBJ1-3, with TRBD1 identical over 7 bases. This CDR3 comprises 18 residues. Germline CDR1 is SNHLY and CDR2 is FYNNEI. The V and J ends lost 6 bases and 4 bases, in that order; junction bases with no gene match: 18. Variable domain in full (rest from reference TRBV2 and TRBJ1-3): EPEVTQTPSHQVTQMGQEVILRCVPISNHLYFYWYRQILGQKVEFLVSFYNNEISEKSEIFDDQFSVERPDGSNFTLKIRSTKLEDSAMYFCASSAPLTGARSGNTIYFGEGSWLTVV.